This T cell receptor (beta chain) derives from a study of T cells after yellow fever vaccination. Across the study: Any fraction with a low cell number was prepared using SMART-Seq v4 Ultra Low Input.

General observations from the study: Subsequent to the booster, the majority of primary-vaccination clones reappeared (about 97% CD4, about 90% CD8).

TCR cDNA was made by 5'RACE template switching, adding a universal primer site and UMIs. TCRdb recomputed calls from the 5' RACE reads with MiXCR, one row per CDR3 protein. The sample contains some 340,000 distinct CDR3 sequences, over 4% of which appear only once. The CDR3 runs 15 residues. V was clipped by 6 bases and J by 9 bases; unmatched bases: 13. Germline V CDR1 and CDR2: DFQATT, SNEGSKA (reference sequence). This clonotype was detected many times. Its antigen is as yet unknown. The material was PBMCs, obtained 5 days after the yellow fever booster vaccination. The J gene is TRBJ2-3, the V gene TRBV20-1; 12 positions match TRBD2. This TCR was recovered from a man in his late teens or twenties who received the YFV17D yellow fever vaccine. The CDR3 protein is CSAPSSGGGSRTQYF. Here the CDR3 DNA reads TGCAGTGCACCCTCTAGCGGGGGGGGGTCGCGGACGCAGTATTTT.